The source of this T cell receptor (beta chain) is a study of cytomegalovirus exposure and HLA in healthy donors. PCR amplification relied on 60 Vbeta primers (plus 13 Jbeta primers). Libraries were prepared by immunoSEQ multiplex PCR; TCRdb keeps only in-frame clonotypes and omits some of them. The table has about 120,000 clones, around 65% seen once; the top ten hold over 1.5%. CDR1 and CDR2 (germline): SGDLS, YYNGEE. Trimming left V 0 bases short and J 5 bases short, with 2 bases between. This CDR3 is built from 11 residues. Overall study results and limits: A previous analysis found most TCR beta V segments productive roughly 87% or roughly 30% of the time.

Remarks on this clone: Its specificity is unknown. Additional DNA sequences in this sample encode the identical CDR3.

The chain employs TRBV9 and TRBJ2-5; no firm D call. The clonotype was recovered from a man between 18 and 35 years old in good health and CMV-seronegative. Material for sequencing was PBMCs. CDR3 sequence (DNA): TGTGCCAGCAGCGTAGCGGAGACCCAGTACTTC. Amino acids: CASSVAETQYF. Supplemented by reference TRBV9 and TRBJ2-5, the full variable domain reads DSGVTQTPKHLITATGQRVTLRCSPRSGDLSVYWYQQSLDQGLQFLIQYYNGEERAKGNILERFSAQQFPDLHSELNLSSLELGDSALYFCASSVAETQYFGPGTRLLVL.